This TCR beta chain was captured by sequencing in a study of T cells in Graves' hyperthyroidism and ophthalmopathy. Amplified TCR beta CDR3 regions came from RNA transcripts. The HTBI primer set was used in a first-round RT-PCR of the TCR CDR3. TCRdb reprocessed the multiplex PCR reads via MiXCR and lists one record per CDR3 protein. The sample has nearly 250,000 distinct CDR3 sequences, roughly a quarter seen once; the top ten hold 35%. Many counts were recorded for this clonotype. CDR1 is MNHEY, CDR2 SMNVEV, per germline (reference sequence). Trimming removed 6 bases at V and 3 bases at J, with 17 bases between. The CDR3 spans 16 residues.

V and J are TRBV27 and TRBJ2-2; D may be TRBD2 (5 bases). The sequenced material came from blood. The sequence was obtained from a woman aged 35 to 49 with Graves' ophthalmopathy. CDR3 in amino acids: CASSFFGVTDTGELFF. In DNA, the CDR3 is TGTGCCAGCAGCTTCTTCGGGGTTACGGACACCGGGGAGCTGTTTTTT.